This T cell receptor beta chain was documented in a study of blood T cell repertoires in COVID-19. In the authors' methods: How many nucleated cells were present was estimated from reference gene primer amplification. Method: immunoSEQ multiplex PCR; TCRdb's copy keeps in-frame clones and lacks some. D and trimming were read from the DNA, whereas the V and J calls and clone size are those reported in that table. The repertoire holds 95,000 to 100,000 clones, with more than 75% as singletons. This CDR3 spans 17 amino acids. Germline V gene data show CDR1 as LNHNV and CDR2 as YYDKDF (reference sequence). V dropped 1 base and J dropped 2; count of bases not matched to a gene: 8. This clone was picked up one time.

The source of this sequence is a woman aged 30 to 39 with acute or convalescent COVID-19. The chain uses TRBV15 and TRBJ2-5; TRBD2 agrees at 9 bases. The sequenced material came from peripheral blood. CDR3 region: CATSRVGRGGDQETQYF. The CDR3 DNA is TGTGCCACCAGCAGAGTTGGGCGCGGGGGGGATCAAGAGACCCAGTACTTC.